The 9 T cell receptor beta chains reported below all come from one sample, sequenced in a study of identical twins. TCRdb reanalysed the 5' RACE reads using MiXCR and keeps one entry per CDR3 protein. Of hundreds of thousands of distinct CDR3 sequences listed, about 20% are singletons. These data also featured in a second study, about T cells expressing NK-cell markers.

Sample: PBMCs. The receptor set was obtained from a woman under 30 in good health.

V is TRBV10-3 and J is TRBJ1-1; no firm D call. The CDR3 loop spans 16 amino acids. CDR1 and CDR2 from the germline V gene are ENHRY and SYGVKD. Trimming shortened V by 10 bases and J by 0 bases, and 21 bases separated the two germline ends. The CDR3 region is CATSSGGSIMNTEAFF. The DNA for the CDR3 is TGTGCCACCTCATCAGGAGGATCAATCATGAACACTGAAGCTTTCTTT.

This clonotype was counted between two and nine times. The gene calls are TRBV6-5 and TRBJ2-1; no definite D call. Looked up from germline, CDR1 is MNHEY and CDR2 is SVGAGI. V was trimmed by 2 bases and J by 4 bases, leaving 9 bases between them. The CDR3 loop spans 14 amino acids. The chain's CDR3 is CASSYTGHYNEQFF. The CDR3 DNA reads as TGTGCCAGCAGTTACACGGGCCATTACAATGAGCAGTTCTTC.

This clonotype has only a few counts. The rearrangement uses TRBV10-2 and TRBJ2-2; 14 bases fit TRBD2. CDR1 WSHSY and CDR2 SAAADI come from the germline V gene. This CDR3 spans 17 amino acids. The V segment lost 7 bases and the J segment 3 bases; nucleotides outside the gene matches: 7. CDR3 protein: CASTIGLAGGYTGELFF. For the CDR3, the DNA is TGCGCCAGCACTATCGGACTAGCGGGAGGTTACACCGGGGAGCTGTTTTTT.

This clonotype was found many times. This rearrangement joins TRBV13 to TRBJ2-7; D might be TRBD1 (6 bases). In germline, CDR1 is PRHDT, CDR2 FYEKMQ (reference sequence). Trimming cost V 3 bases and J 4 bases, with 7 bases left between them. The CDR3 has 12 residues. The CDR3 spells CASSFGQYEQYF. CDR3 nucleotide sequence: TGTGCCAGCAGCTTTGGACAGTACGAGCAGTACTTC.

This rearrangement joins TRBV7-2 to TRBJ2-5, with a possible D match to TRBD2 (6 bases). The CDR3 runs 14 residues. The germline V gene has CDR1 SGHTA and CDR2 FQGNSA. The V gene lost 3 bases and the J gene lost 1 base, with 9 bases spanning the gap. Here the CDR3 reads CASSFRGGQETQYF. CDR3 DNA sequence: TGTGCCAGCAGCTTTAGGGGAGGCCAAGAGACCCAGTACTTC. Complete variable domain (other parts from reference TRBV7-2 and TRBJ2-5): GAGVSQSPSNKVTEKGKDVELRCDPISGHTALYWYRQSLGQGLEFLIYFQGNSAPDKSGLPSDRFSAERTGGSVSTLTIQRTQQEDSAVYLCASSFRGGQETQYFGPGTRLLVL.

This chain uses TRBV20-1 with TRBJ2-1; D possibly matches TRBD1 or TRBD2 (5 bases each). Germline values: CDR1 DFQATT, CDR2 SNEGSKA (reference sequence). This CDR3 region has 13 residues. Trimming cost V 2 bases and J 10 bases, with 15 bases left between them. The CDR3: CSARPGRSVEQFF. The CDR3 DNA follows: TGCAGTGCTAGACCGGGGCGGTCGGTAGAGCAGTTCTTC.

In DNA form, the CDR3 reads TGCAGTGCTAGGAGGACTAGCGGCGCCTACGAGCAGTACTTC. Encoded protein: CSARRTSGAYEQYF. The V gene is TRBV20-1, the J gene TRBJ2-7, with 10 positions matching TRBD2. V shed 3 bases and J 2 bases; nucleotides not matched to a gene: 4. The CDR3 is 14 residues long. CDR1 and CDR2 from the germline V gene are DFQATT and SNEGSKA (reference sequence).

The chain employs TRBV12-3 or TRBV12-4 and TRBJ2-5; D is undetermined. The CDR3 runs to 13 residues. V lost 5 bases, J lost 5 bases, and 12 bases lay in between. The chain's CDR3 is CASSPDPRETQYF. The CDR3 region has the DNA TGTGCCAGCAGTCCGGACCCGCGGGAGACCCAGTACTTC.

This CDR3 is CASSLDRSVSGANVLTF. As DNA, the CDR3 is TGTGCCAGCAGCCTAGACCGCAGCGTCTCTGGGGCCAACGTCCTGACTTTC. The chain joins TRBV4-2 to TRBJ2-6, with D uncertain. Germline assignment: CDR1 LGHNA and CDR2 YNFKEQ. The CDR3 spans 17 residues. The V end was cut by 4 bases, the J end by 0 bases, with 13 bases between.